This TCR beta chain is from a study of blood T cells in healthy people across ages. V gave up 5 bases and J gave up 7 bases, with 15 bases separating them. The CDR3 runs to 13 residues. The germline V gene encodes CDR1 LGHDT and CDR2 YNNKEL (reference sequence). Together with a sample-barcoded 5' primer, a J-beta primer mix was included in a second PCR lasting roughly 7 to 11 cycles. TCRdb used MiXCR to reprocess the 5' RACE reads, holding one entry per CDR3 protein. The repertoire consists of about 670,000 distinct CDR3 sequences, with over 40% occurring once and the leading ten covering 25% to 35%. Study-level results: Getting older went along with TCR beta diversity per million T cells dropping roughly linearly.

This clonotype was seen at least ten times. No antigen is known for it. This may be a read error: a much more frequent sequence differs by one nucleotide. This TCR derives from an elderly man in good health. V gene TRBV3-1 combines with J gene TRBJ2-7, with a tentative D call TRBD2 (5 bases). The material sequenced was blood. The CDR3 DNA reads as TGTGCCAGCAGCTCAGGACTGCTAAATGAGCAGTACTTC. This codes for CASSSGLLNEQYF.